The sequence of this T cell receptor (beta chain) was determined in a study of CXCR3-negative and CXCR3-positive naive CD8 T cells. Study-wide results and caveats: From TRB CDR3 properties, TCR strength was inferred; surface CD5 did not differ between naive subsets. TRBV-TRBJ usage was similar across naive CXCR3 subsets but distinct in memory cells. Comparably high diversity was seen in both naive subsets, and much lower diversity in memory CD8+ cells.

Triplicates of 250,000 to 350,000 cells were sorted from each CD8+ T cell subset. The TRB libraries of cDNA were built by UMI-labeled 5' RACE. One entry per CDR3 protein, without DNA, is what TCRdb gives after re-calling the 5' RACE reads. This sample's table has roughly 28,000 distinct CDR3 sequences. Germline V lookup: CDR1 LGHNT, CDR2 FRNRAP. The CDR3 is 13 amino acids. With respect to this clonotype: Its matching antigen is unknown.

This chain uses TRBV12-5 with TRBJ2-7; TCRdb's D call of TRBD2 is untestable without DNA. Material for sequencing was memory CD8+ T cells from blood. The origin of this receptor is a human donor in good health. Some clones in this sample may be carry-over from other donors' samples. CDR3 residues: CASGRVLSYEQYF.